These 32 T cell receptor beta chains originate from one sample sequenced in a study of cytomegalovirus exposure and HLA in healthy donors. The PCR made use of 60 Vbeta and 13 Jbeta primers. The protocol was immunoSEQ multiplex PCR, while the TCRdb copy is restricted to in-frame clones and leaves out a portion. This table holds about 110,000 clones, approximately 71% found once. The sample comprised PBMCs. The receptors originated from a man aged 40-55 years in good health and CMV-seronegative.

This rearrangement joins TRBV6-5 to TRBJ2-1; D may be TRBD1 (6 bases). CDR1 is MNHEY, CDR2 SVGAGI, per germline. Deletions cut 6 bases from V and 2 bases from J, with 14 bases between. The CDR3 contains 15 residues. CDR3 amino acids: CASSLNRVTYNEQFF. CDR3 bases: TGTGCCAGCAGCCTAAACAGGGTTACCTACAATGAGCAGTTCTTC.

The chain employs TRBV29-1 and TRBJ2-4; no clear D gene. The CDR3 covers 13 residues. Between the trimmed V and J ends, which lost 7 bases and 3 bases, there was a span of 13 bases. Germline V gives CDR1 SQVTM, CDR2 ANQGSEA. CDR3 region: CSAQALDKNIQYF. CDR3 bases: TGCAGCGCCCAGGCCCTTGACAAAAACATTCAGTACTTC. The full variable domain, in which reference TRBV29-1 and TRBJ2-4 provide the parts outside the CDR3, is SAVISQKPSRDICQRGTSLTIQCQVDSQVTMMFWYRQQPGQSLTLIATANQGSEATYESGFVIDKFPISRPNLTFSTLTVSNMSPEDSSIYLCSAQALDKNIQYFGAGTRLSVL.

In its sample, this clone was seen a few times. The CDR3 DNA is TGCGCCAGCAGCCACCTAACAGGGGGCTTATACAATGAGCAGTTCTTC. This encodes CASSHLTGGLYNEQFF. The genes are TRBV4-1 and TRBJ2-1, with TRBD1 identical over 9 bases. V lost 3 bases and J lost 4; bases outside the gene matches: 7. CDR1 and CDR2 (germline): MGHRA, YSYEKL. The CDR3 has 16 amino acids.

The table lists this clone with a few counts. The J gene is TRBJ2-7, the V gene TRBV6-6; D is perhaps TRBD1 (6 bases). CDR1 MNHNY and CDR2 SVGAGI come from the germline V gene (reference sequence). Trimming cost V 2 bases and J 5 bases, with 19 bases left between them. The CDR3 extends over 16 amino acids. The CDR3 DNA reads TGTGCCAGCAGTTACCTCGGTCCAGGGGATGTACACGAGCAGTACTTC. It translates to CASSYLGPGDVHEQYF.

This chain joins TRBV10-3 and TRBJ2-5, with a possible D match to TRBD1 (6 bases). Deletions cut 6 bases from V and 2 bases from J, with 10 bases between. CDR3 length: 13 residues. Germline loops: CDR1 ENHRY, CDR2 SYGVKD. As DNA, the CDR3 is TGTGCCATCAGCCCAGGACAGCAAGAGACCCAGTACTTC. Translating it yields CAISPGQQETQYF.

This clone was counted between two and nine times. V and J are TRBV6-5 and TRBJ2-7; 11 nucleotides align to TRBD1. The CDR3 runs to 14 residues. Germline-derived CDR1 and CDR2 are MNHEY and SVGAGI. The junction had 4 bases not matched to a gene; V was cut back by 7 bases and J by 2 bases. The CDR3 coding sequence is TGTGCCAGCACCCCGGGACAGGGGGCCTACGAGCAGTACTTC. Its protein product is CASTPGQGAYEQYF.

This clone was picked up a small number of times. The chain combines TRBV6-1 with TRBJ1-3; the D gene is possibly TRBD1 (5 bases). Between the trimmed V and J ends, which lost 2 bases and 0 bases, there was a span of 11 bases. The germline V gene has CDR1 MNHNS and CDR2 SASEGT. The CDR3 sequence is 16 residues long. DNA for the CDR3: TGTGCCAGCAGTGAACGCAGGGCCAGCTCTGGAAACACCATATATTTT. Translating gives CASSERRASSGNTIYF.

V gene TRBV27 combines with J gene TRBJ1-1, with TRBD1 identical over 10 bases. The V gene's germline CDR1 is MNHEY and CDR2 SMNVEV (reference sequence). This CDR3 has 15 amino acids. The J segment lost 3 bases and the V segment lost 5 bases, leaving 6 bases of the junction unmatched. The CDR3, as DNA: TGTGCCAGCAGTCGACCGGGACAGGGGTACACTGAAGCTTTCTTT. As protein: CASSRPGQGYTEAFF.

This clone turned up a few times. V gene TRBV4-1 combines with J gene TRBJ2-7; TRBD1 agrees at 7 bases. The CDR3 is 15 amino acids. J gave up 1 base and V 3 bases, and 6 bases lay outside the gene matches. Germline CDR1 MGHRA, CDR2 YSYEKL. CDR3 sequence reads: CASSHEQGTSYEQYF. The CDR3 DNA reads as TGCGCCAGCAGCCACGAACAGGGGACGTCCTACGAGCAGTACTTC.

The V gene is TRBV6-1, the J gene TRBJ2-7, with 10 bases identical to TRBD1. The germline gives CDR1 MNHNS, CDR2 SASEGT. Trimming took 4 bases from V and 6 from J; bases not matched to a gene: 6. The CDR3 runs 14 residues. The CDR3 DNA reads TGTGCCAGCAGTGGCTGGACAGGGGGTTCCGAGCAGTACTTC. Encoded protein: CASSGWTGGSEQYF.

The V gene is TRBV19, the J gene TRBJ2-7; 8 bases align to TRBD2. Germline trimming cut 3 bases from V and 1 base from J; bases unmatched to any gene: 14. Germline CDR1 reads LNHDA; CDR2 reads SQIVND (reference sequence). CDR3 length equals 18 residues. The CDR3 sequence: CASSIGRVERGPSYEQYF. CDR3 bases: TGTGCCAGTAGTATCGGACGGGTTGAGCGGGGGCCATCCTACGAGCAGTACTTC.

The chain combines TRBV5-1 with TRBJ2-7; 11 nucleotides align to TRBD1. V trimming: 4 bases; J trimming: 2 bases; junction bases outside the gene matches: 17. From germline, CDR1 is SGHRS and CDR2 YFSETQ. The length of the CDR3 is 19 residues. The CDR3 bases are TGCGCCAGCAGCATAATTACCCGGGACAGGGGGGCCCCTACCTACGAGCAGTACTTC. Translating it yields CASSIITRDRGAPTYEQYF.

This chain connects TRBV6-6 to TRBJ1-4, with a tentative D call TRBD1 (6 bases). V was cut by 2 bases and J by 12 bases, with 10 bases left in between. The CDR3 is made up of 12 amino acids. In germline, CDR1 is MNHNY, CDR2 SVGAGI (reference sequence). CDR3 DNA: TGTGCCAGCAGTTACGGGGGCCTGGAACTGTTTTTT. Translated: CASSYGGLELFF.

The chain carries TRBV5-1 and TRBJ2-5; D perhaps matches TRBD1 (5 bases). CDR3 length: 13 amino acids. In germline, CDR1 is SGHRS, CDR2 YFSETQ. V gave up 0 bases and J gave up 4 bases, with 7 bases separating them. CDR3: CASSLGQGETQYF. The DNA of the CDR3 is TGCGCCAGCAGCTTGGGGCAGGGAGAGACCCAGTACTTC. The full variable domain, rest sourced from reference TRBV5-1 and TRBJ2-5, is KAGVTQTPRYLIKTRGQQVTLSCSPISGHRSVSWYQQTPGQGLQFLFEYFSETQRNKGNFPGRFSGRQFSNSRSEMNVSTLELGDSALYLCASSLGQGETQYFGPGTRLLVL.

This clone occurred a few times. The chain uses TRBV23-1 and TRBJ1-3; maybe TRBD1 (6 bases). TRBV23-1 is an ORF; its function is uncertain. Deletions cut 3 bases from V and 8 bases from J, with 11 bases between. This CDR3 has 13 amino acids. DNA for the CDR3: TGCGCCAGCAGTCATATCAGGGGCGACACCATATATTTT. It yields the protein CASSHIRGDTIYF.

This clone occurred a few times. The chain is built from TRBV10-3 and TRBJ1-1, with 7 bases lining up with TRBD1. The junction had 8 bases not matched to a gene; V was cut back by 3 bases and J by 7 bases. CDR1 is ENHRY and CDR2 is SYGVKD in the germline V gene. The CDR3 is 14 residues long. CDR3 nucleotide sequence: TGTGCCATCAGTGATGTGGGCCCAGGGGGTGAAGCTTTCTTT. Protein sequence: CAISDVGPGGEAFF.

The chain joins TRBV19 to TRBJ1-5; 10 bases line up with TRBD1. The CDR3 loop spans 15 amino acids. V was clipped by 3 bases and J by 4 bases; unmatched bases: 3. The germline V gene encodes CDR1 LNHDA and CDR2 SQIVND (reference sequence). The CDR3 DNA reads TGTGCCAGTAGTATGGGGACAGGGGCTAATCAGCCCCAGCATTTT. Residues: CASSMGTGANQPQHF.

The CDR3 DNA reads TGTGCTAGTGGTTTGACAGGGGCAACCGGGGAGCTGTTTTTT. Translation gives CASGLTGATGELFF. The chain recombines TRBV12-5 with TRBJ2-2; TRBD1 aligns across 7 bases. Trimming took 2 bases from V and 5 from J; bases not matched to a gene: 2. CDR3 length equals 14 residues. Germline V gene sequence: CDR1 LGHNT, CDR2 FRNRAP.

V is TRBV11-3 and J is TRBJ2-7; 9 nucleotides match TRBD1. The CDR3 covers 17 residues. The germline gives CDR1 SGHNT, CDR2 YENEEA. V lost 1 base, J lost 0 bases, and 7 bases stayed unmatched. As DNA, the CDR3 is TGTGCCAGCAGCTTAGTCGGACAGGGGCGGAGCTCCTACGAGCAGTACTTC. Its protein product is CASSLVGQGRSSYEQYF. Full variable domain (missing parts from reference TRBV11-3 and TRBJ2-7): EAGVVQSPRYKIIEKKQPVAFWCNPISGHNTLYWYLQNLGQGPELLIRYENEEAVDDSQLPKDRFSAERLKGVDSTLKIQPAELGDSAVYLCASSLVGQGRSSYEQYFGPGTRLTVT.

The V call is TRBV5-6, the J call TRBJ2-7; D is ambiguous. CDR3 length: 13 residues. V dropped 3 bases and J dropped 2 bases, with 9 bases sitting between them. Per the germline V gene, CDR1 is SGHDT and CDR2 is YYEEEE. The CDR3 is CASSSPIAYEQYF. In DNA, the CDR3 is TGTGCCAGCAGCTCCCCAATAGCCTACGAGCAGTACTTC.

CDR3 in amino acids: CASSDMSDTTNEKLFF. CDR3 DNA sequence: TGTGCCAGCAGTGATATGTCAGACACAACTAATGAAAAACTGTTTTTT. The gene calls are TRBV6-1 and TRBJ1-4, with D uncertain. The germline V gene encodes CDR1 MNHNS and CDR2 SASEGT. V was cut by 3 bases and J by 0 bases, with 11 bases left in between. The CDR3 spans 16 residues.

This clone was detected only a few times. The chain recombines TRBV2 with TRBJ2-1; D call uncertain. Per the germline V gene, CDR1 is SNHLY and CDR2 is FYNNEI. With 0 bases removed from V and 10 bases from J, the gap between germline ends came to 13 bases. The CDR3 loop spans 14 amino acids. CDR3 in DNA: TGTGCCAGCAGTGAAGCCAAAGGCGCGGCGGAGCAGTTCTTC. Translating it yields CASSEAKGAAEQFF.

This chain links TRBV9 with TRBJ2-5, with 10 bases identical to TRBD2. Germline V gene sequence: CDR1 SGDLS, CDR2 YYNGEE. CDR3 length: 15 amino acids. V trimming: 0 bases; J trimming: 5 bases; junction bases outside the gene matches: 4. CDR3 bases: TGTGCCAGCAGCGTAGATAGCGGGGGGCTCGAGACCCAGTACTTC. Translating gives CASSVDSGGLETQYF.

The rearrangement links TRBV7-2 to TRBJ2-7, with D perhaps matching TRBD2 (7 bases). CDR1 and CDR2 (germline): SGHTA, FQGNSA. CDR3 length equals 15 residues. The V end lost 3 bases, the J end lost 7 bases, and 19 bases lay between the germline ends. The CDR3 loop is CASSLRVGGASEQYF. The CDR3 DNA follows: TGTGCCAGCAGCTTGAGAGTGGGGGGGGCGTCTGAGCAGTACTTC.

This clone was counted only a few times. CDR3 sequence: CASSSGQIQNSPLHF. The CDR3 DNA is TGCGCCAGCAGCTCGGGACAGATACAAAATTCACCCCTCCACTTT. J is TRBJ1-6 and V is TRBV5-1, with 7 bases identical to TRBD1. CDR1 is SGHRS, CDR2 YFSETQ, per germline. The length of the CDR3 is 15 residues. The V segment lost 3 bases and the J segment 7 bases; nucleotides outside the gene matches: 7.

The CDR3 DNA is TGTGCCAGCAGCTCCTCCGGCTCTGGAAACACCATATATTTT. The encoded protein is CASSSSGSGNTIYF. V usage is TRBV25-1 and J usage is TRBJ1-3; no clear D. This CDR3 has 14 amino acids. From germline, CDR1 is MGHDK and CDR2 SYGVNS. The V end was cut by 6 bases, the J end by 0 bases, with 9 bases between. Based on the CDR3 plus reference TRBV25-1 and TRBJ1-3, the full variable domain is EADIYQTPRYLVIGTGKKITLECSQTMGHDKMYWYQQDPGMELHLIHYSYGVNSTEKGDLSSESTVSRIRTEHFPLTLESARPSHTSQYLCASSSSGSGNTIYFGEGSWLTVV.

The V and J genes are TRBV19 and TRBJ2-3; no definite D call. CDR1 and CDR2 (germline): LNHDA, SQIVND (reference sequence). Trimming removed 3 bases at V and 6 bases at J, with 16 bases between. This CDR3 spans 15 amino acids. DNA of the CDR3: TGTGCCAGTAGTATGGCGCTAGGAGTTTACGATACGCAGTATTTT. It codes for CASSMALGVYDTQYF.

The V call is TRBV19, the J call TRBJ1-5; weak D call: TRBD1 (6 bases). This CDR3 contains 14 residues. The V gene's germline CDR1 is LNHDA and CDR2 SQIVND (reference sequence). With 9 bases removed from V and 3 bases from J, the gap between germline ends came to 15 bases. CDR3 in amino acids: CASSGWGPNQPQHF. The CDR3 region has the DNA TGTGCCAGCAGTGGGTGGGGGCCCAATCAGCCCCAGCATTTT.

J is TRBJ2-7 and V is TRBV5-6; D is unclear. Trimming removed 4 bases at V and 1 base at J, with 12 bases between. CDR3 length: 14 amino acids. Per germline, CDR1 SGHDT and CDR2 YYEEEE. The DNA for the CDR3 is TGTGCCAGCAGCCCCCGAGGTGGATCCTACGAGCAGTACTTC. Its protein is CASSPRGGSYEQYF.

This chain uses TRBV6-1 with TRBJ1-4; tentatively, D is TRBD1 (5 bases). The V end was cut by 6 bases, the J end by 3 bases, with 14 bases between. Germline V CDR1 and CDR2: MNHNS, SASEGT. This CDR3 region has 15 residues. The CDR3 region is CASSAEGAANEKLFF. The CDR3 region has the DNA TGTGCCAGCAGCGCTGAAGGGGCGGCTAATGAAAAACTGTTTTTT.

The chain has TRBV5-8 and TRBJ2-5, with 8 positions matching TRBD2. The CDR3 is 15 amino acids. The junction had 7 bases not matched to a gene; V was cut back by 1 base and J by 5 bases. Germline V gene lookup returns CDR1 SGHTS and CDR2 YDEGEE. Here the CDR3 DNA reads TGTGCCAGCAGCTTGCGGGGGGGGCCTGGGGAGACCCAGTACTTC. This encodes CASSLRGGPGETQYF. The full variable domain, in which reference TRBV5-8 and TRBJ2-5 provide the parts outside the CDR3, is EAGVTQSPTHLIKTRGQQATLRCSPISGHTSVYWYQQALGLGLQFLLWYDEGEERNRGNFPPRFSGRQFPNYSSELNVNALELEDSALYLCASSLRGGPGETQYFGPGTRLLVL.

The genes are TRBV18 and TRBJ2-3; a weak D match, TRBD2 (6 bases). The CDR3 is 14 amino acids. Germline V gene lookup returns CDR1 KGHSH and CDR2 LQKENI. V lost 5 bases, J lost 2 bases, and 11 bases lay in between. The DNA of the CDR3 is TGTGCCAGCTCATCGGGGGAAACCACAGATACGCAGTATTTT. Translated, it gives CASSSGETTDTQYF.